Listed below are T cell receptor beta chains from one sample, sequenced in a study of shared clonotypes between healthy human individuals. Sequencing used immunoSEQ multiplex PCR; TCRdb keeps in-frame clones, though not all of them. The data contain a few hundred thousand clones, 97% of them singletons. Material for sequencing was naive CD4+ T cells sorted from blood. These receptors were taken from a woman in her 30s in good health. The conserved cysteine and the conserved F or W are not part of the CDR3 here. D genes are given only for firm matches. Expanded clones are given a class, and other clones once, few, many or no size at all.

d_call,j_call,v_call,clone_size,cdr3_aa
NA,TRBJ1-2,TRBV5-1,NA,ASSLEENYGYT
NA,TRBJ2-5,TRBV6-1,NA,ASLPQGQETQY
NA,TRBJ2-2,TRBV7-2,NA,ASSPRGPNTGELF
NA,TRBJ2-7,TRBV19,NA,ASSRDSDREQY
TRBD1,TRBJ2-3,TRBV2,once,ASSRDRRLPLTDTQY
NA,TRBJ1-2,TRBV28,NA,ASSLFATGMYGYT
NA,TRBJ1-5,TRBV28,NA,ASSPDRGIPNQPQH
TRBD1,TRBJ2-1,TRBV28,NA,ASTSGQRVNEQF
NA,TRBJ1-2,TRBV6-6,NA,ASRPTGRGRGYT
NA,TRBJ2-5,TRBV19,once,ASSPTSSHAEEQY